The 32 T cell receptor beta chains presented below share a single source sample, sequenced in a study of T cell changes during pregnancy in multiple sclerosis (dated by TCRdb to between 2017 and 2020). Library prep was done by the immunoSEQ multiplex PCR assay. The table was pulled from immuneACCESS by TCRdb, which kept in-frame rearrangements only. Such tables lose some clones; where checked, under half of the loss comes from unresolved V genes, and the rest has no known cause. The table for this sample lists 14,000 to 15,000 clones; 65% to 90% of them were counted only once. Around a fifth of the sample is in the top ten clones. Sequencing used CD8+ T cells from peripheral blood mononuclear cells, obtained in the first trimester of pregnancy. These receptors were collected from a female donor with multiple sclerosis, enrolled in a pregnancy study.

V gene TRBV7-9 combines with J gene TRBJ1-2; D gene unclear. V was cut by 4 bases and J by 8 bases, with 14 bases left in between. Per the germline V gene, CDR1 is SEHNR and CDR2 is FQNEAQ (reference sequence). This CDR3 spans 13 amino acids. CDR3 in amino acids: CASSSDEDLGYTF. CDR3 in DNA: TGTGCCAGCAGCTCCGACGAGGACTTGGGCTACACCTTC.

The rearrangement links TRBV7-9 to TRBJ2-1; D perhaps matches TRBD2 (5 bases). CDR3 size: 12 residues. V lost 3 bases and J lost 10, with 10 bases in between. Germline-derived CDR1 and CDR2 are SEHNR and FQNEAQ (reference sequence). CDR3 coding DNA: TGTGCCAGCAGCTTCTCGGGGAACGAGCAGTTCTTC. Translated, it gives CASSFSGNEQFF. Supplemented by reference TRBV7-9 and TRBJ2-1, the full variable domain reads DTGVSQNPRHKITKRGQNVTFRCDPISEHNRLYWYRQTLGQGPEFLTYFQNEAQLEKSRLLSDRFSAERPKGSFSTLEIQRTEQGDSAMYLCASSFSGNEQFFGPGTRLTVL.

Within the sample, this clone is medium-sized. The J gene is TRBJ1-1, the V gene TRBV7-9; D remains ambiguous. The CDR3 length is 15 residues. Trimming removed 1 base at V and 0 bases at J, with 9 bases between. The germline V gene has CDR1 SEHNR and CDR2 FQNEAQ (reference sequence). The CDR3 spells CASSLVEGLNTEAFF. The CDR3 bases are TGTGCCAGCAGCTTAGTAGAGGGTTTGAACACTGAAGCTTTCTTT. The full variable domain, in which reference TRBV7-9 and TRBJ1-1 provide the parts outside the CDR3, is DTGVSQNPRHKITKRGQNVTFRCDPISEHNRLYWYRQTLGQGPEFLTYFQNEAQLEKSRLLSDRFSAERPKGSFSTLEIQRTEQGDSAMYLCASSLVEGLNTEAFFGQGTRLTVV.

This sequence joins TRBV27 and TRBJ2-3; tentatively, D is TRBD1 (6 bases). The CDR3 is 16 amino acids. Looked up from germline, CDR1 is MNHEY and CDR2 is SMNVEV (reference sequence). Trimming pared 4 bases from V and 3 bases from J, leaving 17 bases between. The CDR3 nucleotides read TGTGCCAGCAGTTCCAATCGACAGGTAGAGACAGATACGCAGTATTTT. Translated: CASSSNRQVETDTQYF.

CDR3 sequence reads: CASSQVRGTYNEQFF. The CDR3 nucleotides read TGTGCCAGCAGCCAAGTCCGGGGTACTTACAATGAGCAGTTCTTC. V gene TRBV4-2 combines with J gene TRBJ2-1, with D possibly matching TRBD2 (5 bases). V was shortened by 1 base and J by 4 bases, with 11 bases between the two germline ends. From germline, CDR1 is LGHNA and CDR2 YNFKEQ. The CDR3 covers 15 residues.

This chain links TRBV6-5 with TRBJ2-3, with D tentatively TRBD1 (5 bases). From germline, CDR1 is MNHEY and CDR2 SVGAGI. The CDR3 totals 12 residues. Trimming stripped 6 bases from V and 1 base from J, with 5 bases between. DNA of the CDR3: TGTGCCAGCAGACAGGGCACAGATACGCAGTATTTT. The encoded protein is CASRQGTDTQYF.

The chain joins TRBV6-4 to TRBJ2-1; 10 nucleotides align to TRBD2. J lost 8 bases, V lost 5 bases, and 12 bases had no gene match. CDR3 size: 16 residues. The germline gives CDR1 MRHNA, CDR2 SNTAGT. CDR3 loop: CASSLIAGGTSDEQFF. Here the CDR3 DNA reads TGTGCCAGCAGTCTAATAGCGGGAGGAACGTCGGATGAGCAGTTCTTC.

The genes are TRBV5-1 and TRBJ1-2; the match to TRBD1 covers 7 bases. Germline V gene lookup returns CDR1 SGHRS and CDR2 YFSETQ. The CDR3 length is 16 residues. With V trimmed by 4 bases and J by 0 bases, 9 bases remained unmatched. The CDR3 reads CASSPRQGSPNYGYTF. Here the CDR3 DNA reads TGCGCCAGCAGCCCCCGACAGGGTTCCCCTAACTATGGCTACACCTTC.

V is TRBV2 and J is TRBJ2-1; 9 bases are shared with TRBD2. CDR1 is SNHLY, CDR2 FYNNEI, per germline. J was trimmed by 2 bases and V by 6 bases; bases with no gene match: 5. This CDR3 contains 15 residues. CDR3 amino acids: CASRKTSGAYNEQFF. The CDR3 DNA follows: TGTGCCAGCAGAAAGACTAGCGGCGCCTACAATGAGCAGTTCTTC.

J is TRBJ2-6 and V is TRBV27; D perhaps matches TRBD2 (6 bases). Germline CDR1 is MNHEY and CDR2 is SMNVEV (reference sequence). The CDR3 totals 15 residues. Trimming pared 3 bases from V and 2 bases from J, leaving 8 bases between. The CDR3 is CASSLGGTGANVLTF. The CDR3 nucleotides read TGTGCCAGCAGTTTGGGCGGGACTGGGGCCAACGTCCTGACTTTC.

This chain uses TRBV5-6 with TRBJ2-2; possibly TRBD1 for D (6 bases). CDR3 length equals 13 residues. The germline V and J ends were trimmed by 2 bases and 5 bases, with 7 bases remaining between them. Looked up from germline, CDR1 is SGHDT and CDR2 is YYEEEE. CDR3 coding DNA: TGTGCCAGCAGCTTCACAGGGACCGGGGAGCTGTTTTTT. Its protein product is CASSFTGTGELFF.

This chain links TRBV9 with TRBJ2-1; 7 positions agree with TRBD1. The ends lost 4 bases at V and 5 bases at J; junction bases unmatched: 6. This CDR3 is built from 14 residues. Germline lookup yields CDR1 SGDLS and CDR2 YYNGEE. The CDR3 DNA sequence: TGTGCCAGCAGCCCCGGACAGGCGGACAATGAGCAGTTCTTC. This encodes CASSPGQADNEQFF. Filled out from reference TRBV9 and TRBJ2-1, the complete variable domain reads DSGVTQTPKHLITATGQRVTLRCSPRSGDLSVYWYQQSLDQGLQFLIQYYNGEERAKGNILERFSAQQFPDLHSELNLSSLELGDSALYFCASSPGQADNEQFFGPGTRLTVL.

This clone has only a few counts. The CDR3 DNA is TGTGCCAGCAGCCCGGGTTTCAGGGTGATCGATGGCTACACCTTC. Protein product: CASSPGFRVIDGYTF. The chain couples TRBV5-5 to TRBJ1-2, with D maybe TRBD1 (5 bases). This CDR3 has 15 amino acids. V lost 4 bases and J 6 bases, leaving 19 bases between the germline ends. Per the germline V gene, CDR1 is SGHKS and CDR2 is YYEKEE (reference sequence). The entire variable domain, with the rest obtained from reference TRBV5-5 and TRBJ1-2, is as follows: DAGVTQSPTHLIKTRGQQVTLRCSPISGHKSVSWYQQVLGQGPQFIFQYYEKEERGRGNFPDRFSARQFPNYSSELNVNALLLGDSALYLCASSPGFRVIDGYTFGSGTRLTVV.

V and J are TRBV7-9 and TRBJ1-3; D is ambiguous. Trimming removed 0 bases at V and 4 bases at J, with 4 bases between. Per the germline V gene, CDR1 is SEHNR and CDR2 is FQNEAQ (reference sequence). The CDR3 runs to 13 residues. The CDR3 DNA reads as TGTGCCAGCAGCTTAGCGCAGGGAAACACCATATATTTT. This encodes CASSLAQGNTIYF. Variable domain in full (rest from reference TRBV7-9 and TRBJ1-3): DTGVSQNPRHKITKRGQNVTFRCDPISEHNRLYWYRQTLGQGPEFLTYFQNEAQLEKSRLLSDRFSAERPKGSFSTLEIQRTEQGDSAMYLCASSLAQGNTIYFGEGSWLTVV.

V gene TRBV7-9 combines with J gene TRBJ1-2; 10 bases match TRBD1. The CDR3 contains 13 residues. In germline, CDR1 is SEHNR, CDR2 FQNEAQ (reference sequence). V was pared by 6 bases and J by 5 bases, with 3 bases of the junction left unmatched. This CDR3 reads CASSPGQGYGYTF. CDR3 nucleotides: TGTGCCAGCAGTCCGGGACAGGGGTATGGCTACACCTTC.

The chain uses TRBV6-1 and TRBJ2-7; TRBD2 agrees at 10 bases. V lost 2 bases, J lost 2 bases, and 6 bases stayed unmatched. The CDR3 is made up of 16 amino acids. Germline V gene data show CDR1 as MNHNS and CDR2 as SASEGT. The CDR3, as DNA: TGTGCCAGCAGTGAATCGACGCTAGCGGGAGCCTACGAGCAGTACTTC. This translates into CASSESTLAGAYEQYF.

The rearrangement links TRBV5-1 to TRBJ1-2, with TRBD1 identical over 9 bases. Trimming removed 4 bases from V and 8 bases from J; junction bases left unmatched: 18. In germline, CDR1 is SGHRS, CDR2 YFSETQ. CDR3 length equals 17 residues. The CDR3 protein is CASSLRTGVVRSGGYTF. In nucleotides, the CDR3 is TGCGCCAGCAGCCTCAGGACAGGGGTGGTGCGATCGGGCGGCTACACCTTC.

V gene TRBV6-1 combines with J gene TRBJ1-1, with 7 nucleotides matching TRBD1. Germline trimming cut 2 bases from V and 1 base from J; bases unmatched to any gene: 16. Germline assignment: CDR1 MNHNS and CDR2 SASEGT. The CDR3 covers 19 residues. The CDR3 coding sequence is TGTGCCAGCAGTGAAATACCGGGACAGTGGACGGAGGAGAACACTGAAGCTTTCTTT. Amino acid sequence: CASSEIPGQWTEENTEAFF.

The chain joins TRBV2 to TRBJ1-2; TRBD1 matches at 7 bases. The CDR3 covers 12 residues. Per germline, CDR1 SNHLY and CDR2 FYNNEI. V shed 8 bases, J shed 4 bases, and the junction held 4 bases outside the gene matches. CDR3 nucleotide sequence: TGTGCCAGCCCTGACAGGGCCTATGGCTACACCTTC. Translated: CASPDRAYGYTF.

The chain has TRBV9 and TRBJ2-3; tentatively, D is TRBD1 (5 bases). Trimming took 7 bases from V and 1 from J, leaving 13 bases between them. The CDR3 runs to 14 residues. Germline lookup yields CDR1 SGDLS and CDR2 YYNGEE. CDR3 nucleotide sequence: TGTGCCAGCCGAACAGGCCTACGCACAGATACGCAGTATTTT. It codes for CASRTGLRTDTQYF.

This chain's CDR3 is CAWSVGNGDGYTF. The CDR3 DNA follows: TGTGCCTGGAGTGTAGGGAACGGGGATGGCTACACCTTC. The V gene is TRBV30, the J gene TRBJ1-2; the D is unclear. The CDR3 runs to 13 residues. Germline assignment: CDR1 GTSNPN and CDR2 SVGIG (reference sequence). The V gene lost 0 bases and the J gene lost 6 bases, with 11 bases spanning the gap.

This clone has only one observation. The chain couples TRBV5-6 to TRBJ2-1; D possibly corresponds to TRBD2 (6 bases). The CDR3 totals 12 residues. The ends were cut back, 0 bases at V and 8 bases at J, with 6 bases in the middle. CDR1 is SGHDT and CDR2 is YYEEEE in the germline V gene. The DNA of the CDR3 is TGTGCCAGCAGCTTGGCGGGGGATGAGCAGTTCTTC. It is translated as CASSLAGDEQFF.

This chain uses TRBV27 with TRBJ2-1; D is perhaps TRBD2 (6 bases). Trimming left V 4 bases short and J 4 bases short, with 20 bases between. The CDR3 runs 17 residues. The germline V gene encodes CDR1 MNHEY and CDR2 SMNVEV (reference sequence). For the CDR3, the DNA is TGTGCCAGCAGTTATAGCAGCGGGCCCACGGTATACAATGAGCAGTTCTTC. Its translation: CASSYSSGPTVYNEQFF.

This clone has only one observation. The chain uses TRBV7-8 and TRBJ2-7; perhaps TRBD2 as D (6 bases). The germline V and J ends were trimmed by 5 bases and 4 bases, with 15 bases remaining between them. Per germline, CDR1 SGHVS and CDR2 FQNEAQ. CDR3 length: 14 amino acids. CDR3 coding DNA: TGTGCCAGCAGCGCAGCCGGGACTGATTACGAGCAGTACTTC. It translates to CASSAAGTDYEQYF.

This clone was observed a single time. V is TRBV28 and J is TRBJ1-2; 7 bases fit TRBD1. This CDR3 is 14 amino acids long. The germline CDR1 and CDR2 sequences are MDHEN and SYDVKM. With 2 bases clipped from V and 8 bases from J, the junction kept 8 bases outside the gene matches. The CDR3 coding sequence is TGTGCCAGCAGTTTAGAGGGGGCTATTGGGGGCTACACCTTC. This sequence encodes CASSLEGAIGGYTF.

V and J are TRBV2 and TRBJ2-5; 13 nucleotides match TRBD2. Germline V CDR1 and CDR2: SNHLY, FYNNEI. V gave up 5 bases and J gave up 10 bases; unmatched junction bases: 16. This CDR3 has 17 residues. CDR3 amino acids: CASSSGLAGAKNGGQYF. In nucleotides, the CDR3 is TGTGCCAGCAGTTCTGGACTAGCGGGGGCGAAAAACGGGGGCCAGTACTTC.

The sample holds one count of this clone. This chain uses TRBV9 with TRBJ2-3, with 10 bases fitting TRBD2. V was pared by 4 bases and J by 6 bases, with 8 bases of the junction left unmatched. Germline V gene lookup returns CDR1 SGDLS and CDR2 YYNGEE. This CDR3 contains 15 residues. CDR3 region: CASSPSGGGGDTQYF. Written as DNA, the CDR3 is TGTGCCAGCAGCCCTAGCGGGGGAGGAGGGGATACGCAGTATTTT.

J is TRBJ2-7 and V is TRBV15; possibly TRBD1 for D (5 bases). From germline, CDR1 is LNHNV and CDR2 YYDKDF (reference sequence). V was clipped by 3 bases and J by 6 bases, with 18 bases between them. The CDR3 has 15 residues. CDR3 DNA: TGTGCCACCAGCAGGGACCGGTTTTGGGGCCTCGAGCAGTACTTC. Its translation: CATSRDRFWGLEQYF.

The chain recombines TRBV15 with TRBJ1-1, with D possibly TRBD1 on 6 matching bases. The germline V and J ends were trimmed by 8 bases and 0 bases, with 10 bases remaining between them. This CDR3 comprises 13 residues. CDR1 LNHNV and CDR2 YYDKDF come from the germline V gene (reference sequence). The chain's CDR3 is CATGGRMNTEAFF. The CDR3 bases are TGTGCCACCGGGGGCCGAATGAACACTGAAGCTTTCTTT. Full variable domain (rest looked up from reference TRBV15 and TRBJ1-1): DAMVIQNPRYQVTQFGKPVTLSCSQTLNHNVMYWYQQKSSQAPKLLFHYYDKDFNNEADTPDNFQSRRPNTSFCFLDIRSPGLGDTAMYLCATGGRMNTEAFFGQGTRLTVV.

The chain combines TRBV27 with TRBJ1-5; D unresolved. Germline V gene lookup returns CDR1 MNHEY and CDR2 SMNVEV (reference sequence). Trimming stripped 2 bases from V and 3 bases from J, with 8 bases between. CDR3 length: 14 residues. CDR3 DNA sequence: TGTGCCAGCAGTTTAGCAGGCTTCAATCAGCCCCAGCATTTT. It specifies CASSLAGFNQPQHF.

The CDR3 protein is CASSFGGLGTEAFF. CDR3 coding DNA: TGTGCCAGCAGCTTCGGGGGGCTTGGGACTGAAGCTTTCTTT. The chain uses TRBV11-1 and TRBJ1-1; D may be TRBD1 (6 bases). Germline assignment: CDR1 SGHAT and CDR2 FQDESV (reference sequence). V lost 3 bases and J lost 5, with 13 bases in between. CDR3 size: 14 residues.

The CDR3 DNA reads as TGTGCCAGCAAGGACAGGGACCTATACGAGCAGTACTTC. Translation gives CASKDRDLYEQYF. This sequence joins TRBV6-1 and TRBJ2-7, with TRBD1 matching over 8 bases. The V gene's germline CDR1 is MNHNS and CDR2 SASEGT. The V gene end was trimmed by 7 bases and the J gene end by 4 bases; junction bases not matched to a gene: 6. This CDR3 is 13 amino acids long.